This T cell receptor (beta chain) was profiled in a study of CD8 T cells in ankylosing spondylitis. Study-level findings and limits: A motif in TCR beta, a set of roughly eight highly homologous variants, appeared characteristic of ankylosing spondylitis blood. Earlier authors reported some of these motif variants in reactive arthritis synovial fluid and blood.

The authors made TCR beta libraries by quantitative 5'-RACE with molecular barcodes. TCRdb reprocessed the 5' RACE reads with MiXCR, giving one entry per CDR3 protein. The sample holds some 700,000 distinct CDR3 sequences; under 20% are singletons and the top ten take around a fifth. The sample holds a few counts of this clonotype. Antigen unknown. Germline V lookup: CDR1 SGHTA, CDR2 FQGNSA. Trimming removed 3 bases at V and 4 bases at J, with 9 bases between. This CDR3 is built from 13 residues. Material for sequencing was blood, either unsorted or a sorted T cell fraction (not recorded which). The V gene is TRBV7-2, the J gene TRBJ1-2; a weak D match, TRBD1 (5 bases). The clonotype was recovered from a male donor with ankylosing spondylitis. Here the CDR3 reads CASSLSQGYGYTF. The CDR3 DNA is TGTGCCAGCAGCTTGAGTCAGGGCTATGGCTACACCTTC.